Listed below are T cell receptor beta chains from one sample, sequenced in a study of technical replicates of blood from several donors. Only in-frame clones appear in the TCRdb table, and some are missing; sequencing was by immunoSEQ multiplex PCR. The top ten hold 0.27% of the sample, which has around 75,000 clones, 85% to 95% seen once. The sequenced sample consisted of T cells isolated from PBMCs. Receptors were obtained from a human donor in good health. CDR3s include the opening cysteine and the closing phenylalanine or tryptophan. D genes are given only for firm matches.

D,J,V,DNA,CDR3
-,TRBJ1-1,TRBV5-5,TGTGCCAGCAGCTATAGGGGAAACACTGAAGCTTTCTTT,CASSYRGNTEAFF
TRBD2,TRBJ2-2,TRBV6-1,TGTGCCAGCAGTGTAGGGCTAGCGGGGACCTACACCGGGGAGCTGTTTTTT,CASSVGLAGTYTGELFF
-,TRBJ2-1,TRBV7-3,TGTGCCAGCAGCTTGGTAGGGTTCAGGGATGACAATGAGCAGTTCTTC,CASSLVGFRDDNEQFF
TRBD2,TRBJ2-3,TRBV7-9,TGTGCCAGCAGCCCTAGCGGAAGCACAGATACGCAGTATTTT,CASSPSGSTDTQYF
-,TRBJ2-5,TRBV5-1,TGCGCCAGCAGCCTGGGGGGCTTTGAGACCCAGTACTTC,CASSLGGFETQYF
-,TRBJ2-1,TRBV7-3,TGTGCCAGCAGCTTTACGTACAGTTTGCGAAATGAGCAGTTCTTC,CASSFTYSLRNEQFF
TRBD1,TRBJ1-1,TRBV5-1,TGCGCCAGCAGCTTCAAAGGACAGGGATGGAACACTGAAGCTTTCTTT,CASSFKGQGWNTEAFF
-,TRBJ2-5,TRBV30,TGTGCCTGGAGTCCGGGATACCAAGAAACCCAGTACTTC,CAWSPGYQETQYF
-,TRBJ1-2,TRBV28,TGTGCCAGCAGCACAGGAGGGATTTGGGGCTACACCTTC,CASSTGGIWGYTF
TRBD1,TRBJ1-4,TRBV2,TGTGCCAGCAGTTACAGGGGGTATGGAACTAATGAAAAACTGTTTTTT,CASSYRGYGTNEKLFF
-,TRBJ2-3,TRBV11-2,TGTGCCAGCAGCTTACTAGCTGCAGATACGCAGTATTTT,CASSLLAADTQYF
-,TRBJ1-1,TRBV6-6,TGTGCCAGCAGTTACCAGAACACTGAAGCTTTCTTT,CASSYQNTEAFF
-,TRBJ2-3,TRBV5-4,TGTGCCAGCAGCTTGACAGGTTACACAGATACGCAGTATTTT,CASSLTGYTDTQYF
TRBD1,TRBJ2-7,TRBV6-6,TGTGCTAGCAGAAGCGGACAGGGAGTCGAGCAGTACTTC,CASRSGQGVEQYF
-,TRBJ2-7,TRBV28,TGTGCCAGCGGGTCGCGGGGACTCCCCCTAGAGCAGTACTTC,CASGSRGLPLEQYF